The sample holds a few counts of the clone carrying this T cell receptor beta chain. CDR1 is WNHNN, CDR2 SYGVQD, per germline (reference sequence). This CDR3 has 17 amino acids. After removal of 0 bases from V and 7 bases from J, the junction contained 7 bases not matched to a gene. These data originate in a study of identical twins. MiXCR, applied by TCRdb to the 5' RACE reads, yields one record per CDR3 protein. The sample carries hundreds of thousands of distinct CDR3 sequences, about 12% recorded once. These records were also assigned to another study, of yellow fever vaccine responses in identical twins.

The receptor was isolated from a woman aged 18-30 years in good health. The sample was CD8+ T cells sorted from blood. The J gene is TRBJ2-7, the V gene TRBV10-1; TRBD2 aligns across 15 bases. CDR3 nucleotides: TGCGCCAGCAGTGAGTCCAGGACTAGCGGGAGGGCCGGGGAGCAGTACTTC. It is translated as CASSESRTSGRAGEQYF.